The sequence of this T cell receptor (beta chain) was determined in a study of blood T cell repertoires in COVID-19. Clones were read by immunoSEQ multiplex PCR, and TCRdb kept only the in-frame ones, dropping some. Found here are approximately 380,000 clones, 85% of them singletons; the top ten hold approximately 3.7%. The CDR3 runs 15 residues. CDR1 is LNHDA and CDR2 is SQIVND in the germline V gene (reference sequence). V was trimmed by 4 bases and J by 8 bases, leaving 20 bases between them. The chain recombines TRBV19 with TRBJ1-1; tentatively, D is TRBD1 (5 bases). What was sequenced was peripheral blood. This receptor was taken from a woman younger than 30 with acute or convalescent COVID-19. CDR3 loop: CASSTPGGGRDEAFF. CDR3 sequence (DNA): TGTGCCAGTAGTACCCCTGGCGGGGGTAGGGACGAAGCTTTCTTT.